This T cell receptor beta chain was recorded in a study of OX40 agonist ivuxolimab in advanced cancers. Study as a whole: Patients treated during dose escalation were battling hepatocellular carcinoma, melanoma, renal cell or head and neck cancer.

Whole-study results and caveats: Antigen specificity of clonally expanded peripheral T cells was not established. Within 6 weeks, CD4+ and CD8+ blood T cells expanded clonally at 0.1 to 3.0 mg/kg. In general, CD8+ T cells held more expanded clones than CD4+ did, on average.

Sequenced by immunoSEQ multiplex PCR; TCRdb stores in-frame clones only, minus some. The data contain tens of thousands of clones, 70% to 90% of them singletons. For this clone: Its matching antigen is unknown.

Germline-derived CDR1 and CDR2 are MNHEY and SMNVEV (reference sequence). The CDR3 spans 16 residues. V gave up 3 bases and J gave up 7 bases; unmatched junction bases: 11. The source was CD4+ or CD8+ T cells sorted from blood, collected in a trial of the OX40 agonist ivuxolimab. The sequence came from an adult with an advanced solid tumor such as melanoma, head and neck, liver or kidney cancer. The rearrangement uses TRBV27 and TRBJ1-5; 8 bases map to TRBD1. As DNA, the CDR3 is TGTGCCAGCAGTTTTTCTGGACAGGGAGGAAGGCAGCCCCAGCATTTT. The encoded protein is CASSFSGQGGRQPQHF.